Listed below are T cell receptor beta chains from one sample, sequenced in a study of shared clonotypes between healthy human individuals. Sequencing used immunoSEQ multiplex PCR; TCRdb keeps in-frame clones, though not all of them. The sample carries over a million clones, 75% to 85% recorded once. Sample: memory CD4+ T cells from PBMCs. These TCRs come from a man between 18 and 35 years old in good health. Some clones in this sample may be carry-over from other donors' samples. CDR3s include the opening cysteine and the closing phenylalanine or tryptophan. A D gene is named only where the DNA matches it firmly. Clone size is shown for a subset of rows, as once, few, many or a class of expanded clone.

clone_size: -
j_call: TRBJ1-5
v_call: TRBV9
d_call: -
cdr3_aa: CASSLGSGNQPQHF
cdr3_nt: TGTGCCAGCAGCCTCGGCTCCGGCAATCAGCCCCAGCATTTT

clone_size: many
j_call: TRBJ2-7
v_call: TRBV10-3
d_call: -
cdr3_aa: CAIRTPEGGGGTYEQYF
cdr3_nt: TGTGCCATCAGAACCCCGGAAGGGGGCGGGGGGACCTACGAGCAGTACTTC

clone_size: -
j_call: TRBJ1-2
v_call: TRBV15
d_call: -
cdr3_aa: CATSRDHNYGYTF
cdr3_nt: TGTGCCACCAGCAGAGATCACAACTATGGCTACACCTTC

clone_size: -
j_call: TRBJ1-5
v_call: TRBV6-1
d_call: -
cdr3_aa: CASTPQASNQPQHF
cdr3_nt: TGTGCCAGCACCCCCCAGGCTAGCAATCAGCCCCAGCATTTT

clone_size: -
j_call: TRBJ2-7
v_call: TRBV6-1
d_call: TRBD1
cdr3_aa: CASSGKTGSPYEQYF
cdr3_nt: TGTGCCAGCAGTGGAAAGACAGGGTCGCCCTACGAGCAGTACTTC

clone_size: -
j_call: TRBJ2-7
v_call: TRBV6-1
d_call: TRBD2
cdr3_aa: CASSDPAGGVYEQYF
cdr3_nt: TGTGCCAGCAGTGATCCGGCGGGAGGTGTGTACGAGCAGTACTTC

clone_size: -
j_call: TRBJ2-1
v_call: TRBV11-2
d_call: -
cdr3_aa: CASSSTPTRGGRNEQFF
cdr3_nt: TGTGCCAGCAGCTCCACCCCGACTAGAGGGGGGAGGAATGAGCAGTTCTTC

clone_size: -
j_call: TRBJ2-7
v_call: TRBV27
d_call: TRBD2
cdr3_aa: CASSRGLAGVDEQYF
cdr3_nt: TGTGCCAGCAGCCGGGGACTAGCGGGAGTTGACGAGCAGTACTTC

clone_size: once
j_call: TRBJ2-7
v_call: TRBV7-2
d_call: -
cdr3_aa: CAGTRQDSYEQYF
cdr3_nt: TGTGCCGGAACCCGACAGGACTCCTACGAGCAGTACTTC

clone_size: -
j_call: TRBJ1-3
v_call: TRBV7-2
d_call: -
cdr3_aa: CASSLSSTPGNTIYF
cdr3_nt: TGTGCCAGCAGCTTGTCTTCGACCCCTGGAAACACCATATATTTT

clone_size: once
j_call: TRBJ1-1
v_call: TRBV20-1
d_call: -
cdr3_aa: CSARLQGEAFF
cdr3_nt: TGCAGTGCTAGACTACAGGGAGAAGCTTTCTTT

clone_size: -
j_call: TRBJ1-2
v_call: TRBV29-1
d_call: -
cdr3_aa: CSVERGTGGVYGYTF
cdr3_nt: TGCAGCGTCGAACGGGGTACAGGCGGGGTCTATGGCTACACCTTC

clone_size: -
j_call: TRBJ1-1
v_call: TRBV7-2
d_call: -
cdr3_aa: CASNLPGERGEAFF
cdr3_nt: TGTGCCAGCAACCTTCCGGGGGAACGGGGTGAAGCTTTCTTT

clone_size: -
j_call: TRBJ1-1
v_call: TRBV18
d_call: TRBD1
cdr3_aa: CASSPPAGGGTEAFF
cdr3_nt: TGTGCCAGCTCACCACCGGCAGGGGGCGGCACTGAAGCTTTCTTT

clone_size: -
j_call: TRBJ1-2
v_call: TRBV28
d_call: -
cdr3_aa: CASSLIGVGYGYTF
cdr3_nt: TGTGCCAGCAGTTTAATCGGAGTTGGCTATGGCTACACCTTC

clone_size: -
j_call: TRBJ1-4
v_call: TRBV7-9
d_call: -
cdr3_aa: CASSLNGLGSEKLFF
cdr3_nt: TGTGCCAGCAGCTTAAATGGATTGGGGTCTGAAAAACTGTTTTTT

clone_size: -
j_call: TRBJ1-5
v_call: TRBV28
d_call: -
cdr3_aa: CASSLLGQPQHF
cdr3_nt: TGTGCCAGCAGTTTACTCGGACAGCCCCAGCATTTT

clone_size: -
j_call: TRBJ1-1
v_call: TRBV2
d_call: TRBD1
cdr3_aa: CASRTGPGAFF
cdr3_nt: TGTGCCAGCAGGACAGGGCCCGGTGCTTTCTTT

clone_size: -
j_call: TRBJ2-7
v_call: TRBV7-2
d_call: TRBD2
cdr3_aa: CASSRTGITASGTTYEQYF
cdr3_nt: TGTGCCAGCAGCCGAACAGGGATAACGGCTAGCGGGACAACCTACGAGCAGTACTTC

clone_size: -
j_call: TRBJ2-6
v_call: TRBV28
d_call: TRBD1
cdr3_aa: CASGTGGSATSGANVLTF
cdr3_nt: TGTGCCAGCGGGACAGGGGGTTCGGCGACCTCTGGGGCCAACGTCCTGACTTTC

clone_size: -
j_call: TRBJ1-1
v_call: TRBV19
d_call: -
cdr3_aa: CASSVAGVVGGRTEAFF
cdr3_nt: TGTGCCAGTAGTGTCGCCGGGGTCGTCGGGGGCAGGACTGAAGCTTTCTTT

clone_size: -
j_call: TRBJ1-2
v_call: TRBV5-1
d_call: -
cdr3_aa: CASSSWTGEYGYTF
cdr3_nt: TGCGCCAGCAGCTCATGGACGGGGGAGTACGGCTACACCTTC

clone_size: -
j_call: TRBJ2-3
v_call: TRBV2
d_call: -
cdr3_aa: CASSQLGGALTDTQYF
cdr3_nt: TGTGCCAGCAGCCAGCTGGGCGGGGCACTCACAGATACGCAGTATTTT

clone_size: -
j_call: TRBJ2-2
v_call: TRBV5-5
d_call: -
cdr3_aa: CASTRGAGELFF
cdr3_nt: TGTGCCAGCACCCGAGGGGCCGGGGAGCTGTTTTTT

clone_size: -
j_call: TRBJ2-3
v_call: TRBV5-1
d_call: -
cdr3_aa: CASAAGGTDTQYF
cdr3_nt: TGCGCCAGCGCCGCCGGCGGCACAGATACGCAGTATTTT

clone_size: -
j_call: TRBJ2-2
v_call: TRBV9
d_call: -
cdr3_aa: CASTARGDTGELFF
cdr3_nt: TGTGCCAGCACCGCTCGGGGCGACACCGGGGAGCTGTTTTTT

clone_size: -
j_call: TRBJ1-1
v_call: TRBV9
d_call: -
cdr3_aa: CASRVQGRDTEAFF
cdr3_nt: TGTGCCAGCCGTGTCCAGGGGAGGGACACTGAAGCTTTCTTT

clone_size: few
j_call: TRBJ2-1
v_call: TRBV2
d_call: TRBD2
cdr3_aa: CASSPGTSRNEQFF
cdr3_nt: TGTGCCAGCAGTCCCGGGACTAGCAGGAATGAGCAGTTCTTC

clone_size: -
j_call: TRBJ1-1
v_call: TRBV7-9
d_call: -
cdr3_aa: CASTEGGTEAFF
cdr3_nt: TGTGCCAGCACCGAGGGAGGCACTGAAGCTTTCTTT